Included here is one T cell receptor (beta chain) sequence, with context. Study members were between about 18 and 95 years old and lived in 24 US regions. Self-reported history from a screening survey and questionnaire set each donor's cohort. The sample originates from a study of blood T cell repertoires in COVID-19. Turning to the study itself: T cells, B-cell-depleted T cells, or PBMCs provided the cDNA or gDNA that served as material.

Per the study methods: Counts of nucleated cells, estimated from reference gene primer amplification, were obtained. The data were produced by immunoSEQ multiplex PCR, yet TCRdb's version contains in-frame clones alone and is incomplete. That table is the source of V, J and clone size, and D and trimming were worked out from the DNA. Of about 140,000 clones in the sample, roughly 81% were seen once. Germline CDR1 is MNHEY and CDR2 is SVGEGT. The CDR3 runs 17 residues. Trimming shortened V by 4 bases and J by 3 bases, and 22 bases separated the two germline ends. This receptor was taken from a woman aged 45-65 years with acute COVID-19. The rearrangement uses TRBV6-2 or TRBV6-3 and TRBJ2-7; no reliable D call. What was sequenced was PBMCs or T cells enriched from blood (not recorded which). The CDR3 region has the DNA TGTGCCAGCAGTTCCATTTTTGGTGGCAGAAACCTCTACGAGCAGTACTTC. This translates into CASSSIFGGRNLYEQYF.